This T cell receptor beta chain derives from a study of CD8 T cells in Susac syndrome. Reverse transcription used roughly 0.45 to 1 ug RNA and random hexamers. The TCR beta CDR3 was amplified by immunoSEQ multiplex PCR across 54 Vbeta, 13 Jbeta. TCRdb fed the immunoSEQ multiplex PCR reads into MiXCR, producing one record per CDR3 protein. The sample holds 130,000 or so distinct CDR3 sequences, 75% to 90% seen once. Stable or active relapsing-remitting multiple sclerosis, untreated and meeting revised McDonald criteria, defined the controls. Through negative isolation, CD4+ and CD8+ T cells were obtained, while TEMRA cells were enriched using FACS. The CDR3 contains 12 residues. The V end was cut by 0 bases, the J end by 6 bases, with 5 bases between. CDR1 and CDR2 (germline): ENHRY, SYGVKD.

The chain carries TRBV10-3 and TRBJ1-2; no clear D gene. The TCR originated in a human donor with multiple sclerosis. The specimen was CD8+ T cells from PBMCs. The CDR3 nucleotides are TGTGCCATCAGTGAGTCGGATGATGGCTACACCTTC. Translation gives CAISESDDGYTF.